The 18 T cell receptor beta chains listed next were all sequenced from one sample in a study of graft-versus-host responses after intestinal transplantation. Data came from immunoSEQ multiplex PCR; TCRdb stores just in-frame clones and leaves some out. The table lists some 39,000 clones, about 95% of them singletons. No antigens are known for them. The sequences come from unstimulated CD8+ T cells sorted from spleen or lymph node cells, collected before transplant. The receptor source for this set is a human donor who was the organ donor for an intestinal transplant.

The CDR3 sequence: CSVAGSLEQYF. CDR3 DNA: TGCAGCGTCGCAGGGTCCCTCGAGCAGTACTTC. The chain joins TRBV29-1 to TRBJ2-7, with a tentative D call TRBD1 (5 bases). Looked up from germline, CDR1 is SQVTM and CDR2 is ANQGSEA. This CDR3 has 11 residues. Trimming cost V 6 bases and J 6 bases, with 12 bases left between them.

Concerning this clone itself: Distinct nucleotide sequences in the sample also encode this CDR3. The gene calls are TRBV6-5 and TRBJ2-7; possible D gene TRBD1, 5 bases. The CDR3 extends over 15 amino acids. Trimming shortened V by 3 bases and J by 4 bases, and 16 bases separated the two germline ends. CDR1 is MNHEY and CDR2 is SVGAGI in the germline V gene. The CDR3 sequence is CASSYGHIVPYEQYF. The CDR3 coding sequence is TGTGCCAGCAGTTATGGACACATCGTCCCTTACGAGCAGTACTTC.

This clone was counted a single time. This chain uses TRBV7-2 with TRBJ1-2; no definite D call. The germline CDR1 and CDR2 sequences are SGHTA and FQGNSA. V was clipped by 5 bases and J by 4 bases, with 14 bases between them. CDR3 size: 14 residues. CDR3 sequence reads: CASSPPAGSYGYTF. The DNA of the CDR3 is TGTGCCAGCAGCCCCCCGGCGGGGAGCTATGGCTACACCTTC.

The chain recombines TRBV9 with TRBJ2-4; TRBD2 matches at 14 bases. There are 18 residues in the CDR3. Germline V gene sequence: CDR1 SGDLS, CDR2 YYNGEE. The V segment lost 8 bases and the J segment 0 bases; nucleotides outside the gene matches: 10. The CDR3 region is CARKTSGGGPLAKNIQYF. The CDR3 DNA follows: TGTGCCAGGAAGACTAGCGGGGGGGGACCCCTAGCCAAAAACATTCAGTACTTC.

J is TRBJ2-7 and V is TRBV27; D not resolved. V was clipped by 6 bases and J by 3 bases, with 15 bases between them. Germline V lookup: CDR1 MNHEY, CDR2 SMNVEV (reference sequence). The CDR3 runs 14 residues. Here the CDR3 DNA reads TGTGCCAGCAGCCCAATTCAGGTGCACTACGAGCAGTACTTC. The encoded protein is CASSPIQVHYEQYF.

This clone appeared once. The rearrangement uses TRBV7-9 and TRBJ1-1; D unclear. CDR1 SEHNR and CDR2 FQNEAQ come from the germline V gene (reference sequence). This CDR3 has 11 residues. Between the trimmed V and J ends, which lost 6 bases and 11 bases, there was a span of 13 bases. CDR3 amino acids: CASSSLQFAFF. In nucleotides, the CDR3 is TGTGCCAGCAGTTCTTTACAATTTGCTTTCTTT.

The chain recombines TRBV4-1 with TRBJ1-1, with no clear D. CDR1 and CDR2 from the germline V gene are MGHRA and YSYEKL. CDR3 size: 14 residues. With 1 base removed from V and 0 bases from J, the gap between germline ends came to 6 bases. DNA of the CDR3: TGCGCCAGCAGCCAAGGGCAAATGAACACTGAAGCTTTCTTT. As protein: CASSQGQMNTEAFF.

CDR3 DNA: TGTGCCAGTAGTCAGACTAGCGGGGGTTACTCCTACAATGAGCAGTTCTTC. This translates into CASSQTSGGYSYNEQFF. This rearrangement joins TRBV19 to TRBJ2-1; TRBD2 matches 12 bases. Trimming took 5 bases from V and 0 from J; bases not matched to a gene: 5. This CDR3 spans 17 amino acids. Germline V CDR1 and CDR2: LNHDA, SQIVND (reference sequence).

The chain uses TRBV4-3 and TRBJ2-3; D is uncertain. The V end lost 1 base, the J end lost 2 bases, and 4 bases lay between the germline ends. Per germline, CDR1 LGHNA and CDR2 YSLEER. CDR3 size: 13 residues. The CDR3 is CASSQGLTDTQYF. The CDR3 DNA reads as TGCGCCAGCAGCCAAGGACTCACAGATACGCAGTATTTT.

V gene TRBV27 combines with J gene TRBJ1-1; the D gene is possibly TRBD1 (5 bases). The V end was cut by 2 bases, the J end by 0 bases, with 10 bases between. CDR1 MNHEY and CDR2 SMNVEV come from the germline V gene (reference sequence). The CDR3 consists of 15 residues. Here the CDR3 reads CASSLAGGMNTEAFF. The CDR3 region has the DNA TGTGCCAGCAGTTTAGCCGGGGGGATGAACACTGAAGCTTTCTTT.

The CDR3 loop is CASSQERRGGYNEQFF. CDR3 nucleotides: TGTGCCAGCAGCCAAGAGAGGAGGGGCGGTTACAATGAGCAGTTCTTC. V gene TRBV4-2 combines with J gene TRBJ2-1; TRBD2 is a possible D gene (6 bases). There are 16 residues in the CDR3. The V end was cut by 0 bases, the J end by 4 bases, with 13 bases between. CDR1 LGHNA and CDR2 YNFKEQ come from the germline V gene.

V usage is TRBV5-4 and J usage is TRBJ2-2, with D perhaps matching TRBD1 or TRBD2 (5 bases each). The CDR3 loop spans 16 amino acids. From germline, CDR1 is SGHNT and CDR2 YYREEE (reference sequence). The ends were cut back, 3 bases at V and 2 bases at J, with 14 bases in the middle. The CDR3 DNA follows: TGTGCCAGCAGCTCTGTCCCAGGGAGCAACACCGGGGAGCTGTTTTTT. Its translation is CASSSVPGSNTGELFF.

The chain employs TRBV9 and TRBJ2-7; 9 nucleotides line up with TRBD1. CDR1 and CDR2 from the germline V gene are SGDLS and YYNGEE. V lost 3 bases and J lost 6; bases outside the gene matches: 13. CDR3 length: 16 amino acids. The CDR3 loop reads CASSDKDGTGWVEQYF. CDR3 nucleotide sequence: TGTGCCAGCAGCGACAAAGACGGGACAGGGTGGGTCGAGCAGTACTTC.

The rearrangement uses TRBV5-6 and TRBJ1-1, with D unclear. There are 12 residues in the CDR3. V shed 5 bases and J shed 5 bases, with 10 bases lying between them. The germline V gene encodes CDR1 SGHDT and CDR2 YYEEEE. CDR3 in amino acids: CASRYGGTEAFF. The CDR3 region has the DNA TGTGCCAGCAGATATGGAGGAACTGAAGCTTTCTTT. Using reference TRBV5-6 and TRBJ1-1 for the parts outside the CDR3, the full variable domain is DAGVTQSPTHLIKTRGQQVTLRCSPKSGHDTVSWYQQALGQGPQFIFQYYEEEERQRGNFPDRFSGHQFPNYSSELNVNALLLGDSALYLCASRYGGTEAFFGQGTRLTVV.

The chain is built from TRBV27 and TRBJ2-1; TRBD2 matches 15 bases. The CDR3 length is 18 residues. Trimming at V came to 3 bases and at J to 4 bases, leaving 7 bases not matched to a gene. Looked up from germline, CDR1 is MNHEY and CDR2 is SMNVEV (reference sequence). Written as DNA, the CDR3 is TGTGCCAGCAGTTTGGGGACTAGCGGGGGGCCTTATTACAATGAGCAGTTCTTC. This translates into CASSLGTSGGPYYNEQFF.

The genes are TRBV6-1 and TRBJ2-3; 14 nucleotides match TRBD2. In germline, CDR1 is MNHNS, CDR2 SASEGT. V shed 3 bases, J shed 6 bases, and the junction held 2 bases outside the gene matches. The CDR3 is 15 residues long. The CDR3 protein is CASSETSGGADTQYF. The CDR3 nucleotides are TGTGCCAGCAGTGAGACTAGCGGGGGGGCGGATACGCAGTATTTT.

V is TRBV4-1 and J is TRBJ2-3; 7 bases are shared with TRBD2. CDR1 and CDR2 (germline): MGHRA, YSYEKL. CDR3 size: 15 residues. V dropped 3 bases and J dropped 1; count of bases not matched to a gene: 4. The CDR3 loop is CASSHLAACTDTQYF. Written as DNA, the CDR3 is TGCGCCAGCAGCCATCTAGCGGCCTGCACAGATACGCAGTATTTT.

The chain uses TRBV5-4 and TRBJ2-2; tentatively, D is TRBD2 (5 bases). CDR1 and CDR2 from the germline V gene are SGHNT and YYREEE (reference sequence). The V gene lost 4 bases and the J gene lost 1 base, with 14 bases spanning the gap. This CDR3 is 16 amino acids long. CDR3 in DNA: TGTGCCAGCAGCGACGAAGGACTCTTGAACACCGGGGAGCTGTTTTTT. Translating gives CASSDEGLLNTGELFF. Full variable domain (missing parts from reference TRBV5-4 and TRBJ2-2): ETGVTQSPTHLIKTRGQQVTLRCSSQSGHNTVSWYQQALGQGPQFIFQYYREEENGRGNFPPRFSGLQFPNYSSELNVNALELDDSALYLCASSDEGLLNTGELFFGEGSRLTVL.